These 7 T cell receptor beta chains were all obtained from the same sample, sequenced in a study of identical twins. In TCRdb, the 5' RACE reads were re-called with MiXCR into one record per CDR3 protein. The sample consists of 700,000 to 950,000 distinct CDR3 sequences, around an eighth of them appearing once. The same data also went into a second study, on yellow fever vaccine responses in identical twins.

Sequenced input: PBMCs. The receptors come from a woman aged 18-35 years in good health.

The chain combines TRBV12-3 or TRBV12-4 with TRBJ1-1, with a tentative D call TRBD1 (6 bases). This CDR3 region has 17 residues. Trimming removed 5 bases at V and 4 bases at J, with 23 bases between. The chain's CDR3 is CASSPPTGSSLSTEAFF. Here the CDR3 DNA reads TGTGCCAGCAGTCCCCCGACAGGTTCTTCCCTGAGCACTGAAGCTTTCTTT.

The chain employs TRBV20-1 and TRBJ2-5, with unresolved D. The V and J ends lost 6 bases and 4 bases respectively, with 21 bases between them. The CDR3 contains 15 residues. The germline gives CDR1 DFQATT, CDR2 SNEGSKA (reference sequence). The chain's CDR3 is CSATPRSLGGETQYF. In DNA, the CDR3 is TGCAGTGCCACCCCCCGAAGTTTGGGCGGAGAGACCCAGTACTTC.

This rearrangement joins TRBV5-1 to TRBJ1-1, with 7 bases fitting TRBD1. The J segment lost 1 base and the V segment lost 0 bases, leaving 3 bases of the junction unmatched. Germline V gives CDR1 SGHRS, CDR2 YFSETQ. The CDR3 spans 15 residues. The CDR3 sequence: CASSLEGQKNTEAFF. The CDR3 nucleotides are TGCGCCAGCAGCTTGGAGGGACAGAAGAACACTGAAGCTTTCTTT.

The chain couples TRBV28 to TRBJ2-7, with D possibly matching TRBD2 (6 bases). Trimming pared 6 bases from V and 5 bases from J, leaving 26 bases between. CDR1 MDHEN and CDR2 SYDVKM come from the germline V gene. There are 17 residues in the CDR3. The CDR3 DNA follows: TGTGCCAGCAGCTTTCGTACCCCCGGGACTCCGGGCGACGAGCAGTACTTC. It specifies CASSFRTPGTPGDEQYF.

The V and J genes are TRBV7-9 and TRBJ1-2, with unresolved D. Trimming left V 1 base short and J 4 bases short, with 10 bases between. The CDR3 sequence is 14 residues long. Germline CDR1 is SEHNR and CDR2 is FQNEAQ (reference sequence). The CDR3 loop is CASSLGQKPYGYTF. The CDR3 DNA is TGTGCCAGCAGCTTAGGCCAGAAACCCTATGGCTACACCTTC.

V usage is TRBV12-3 or TRBV12-4 and J usage is TRBJ1-5, with unresolved D. The CDR3 covers 16 residues. V lost 6 bases, J lost 6 bases, and 21 bases lay in between. The CDR3 region has the DNA TGTGCCAGCAGCGCCGGACTGACTTGGACGGGTCAGCCCCAGCATTTT. This encodes CASSAGLTWTGQPQHF.

The chain recombines TRBV20-1 with TRBJ2-7; D possibly uses TRBD1 or TRBD2 (5 bases each). Trimming removed 4 bases from V and 0 bases from J, with 13 bases in between. This CDR3 spans 14 amino acids. Germline lookup yields CDR1 DFQATT and CDR2 SNEGSKA (reference sequence). The CDR3 DNA reads as TGCAGTGCTAACGGGGCAGGACTCTCCTACGAGCAGTACTTC. This translates into CSANGAGLSYEQYF.